Below, 27 T cell receptor beta chains from the same sample are listed, as sequenced in a study of shared clonotypes between healthy human individuals. Measured with immunoSEQ multiplex PCR; TCRdb has only the in-frame clones, and not every one. Of around 700,000 clones detected, around 72% appear once; the ten largest clones hold 1.5% to 2%. Source material: memory CD4+ T cells sorted from blood. Indicated subset: CD45RA-negative fraction. These receptors were obtained from a woman aged 25 to 45 in good health.

The CDR3 loop reads CASSLEQGAGQPQHF. DNA of the CDR3: TGTGCCAGCTCACTCGAACAGGGGGCTGGTCAGCCCCAGCATTTT. The chain joins TRBV18 to TRBJ1-5; 9 nucleotides align to TRBD1. Germline V gene sequence: CDR1 KGHSH, CDR2 LQKENI. Trimming at V came to 4 bases and at J to 6 bases, leaving 7 bases not matched to a gene. CDR3 length equals 15 residues.

This clone showed up just a few times. This CDR3 reads CASRTRQGVYGYTF. The CDR3 nucleotides are TGTGCCAGTAGGACAAGACAGGGGGTCTATGGCTACACCTTC. This chain links TRBV19 with TRBJ1-2; TRBD1 matches 9 bases. Germline V CDR1 and CDR2: LNHDA, SQIVND (reference sequence). V dropped 6 bases and J dropped 4; count of bases not matched to a gene: 6. The CDR3 totals 14 residues.

V is TRBV25-1 and J is TRBJ2-2, with a weak D call TRBD1 (6 bases). The V gene lost 9 bases and the J gene lost 0 bases, with 8 bases spanning the gap. The CDR3 extends over 13 amino acids. CDR1 and CDR2 from the germline V gene are MGHDK and SYGVNS. The CDR3 DNA reads TGTGCCAGTCGGACAGCGAACACCGGGGAGCTGTTTTTT. Its protein is CASRTANTGELFF.

Concerning this clone itself: A far larger clone is one base from this, pointing to a likely read error. This chain links TRBV7-9 with TRBJ1-1, with D unresolved. The CDR3 contains 12 residues. CDR1 SEHNR and CDR2 FQNEAQ come from the germline V gene (reference sequence). CDR3 sequence reads: CTSSLSSTEAFF. The CDR3 DNA follows: TGTACCAGCAGCTTATCTTCCACTGAAGCTTTCTTT.

This chain links TRBV28 with TRBJ1-5; no clear D. Germline-derived CDR1 and CDR2 are MDHEN and SYDVKM. The CDR3 is made up of 12 amino acids. Trimming took 3 bases from V and 5 from J, leaving 5 bases between them. The CDR3 sequence is CASSLRYQPQHF. The CDR3 DNA sequence: TGTGCCAGCAGTTTGAGATATCAGCCCCAGCATTTT.

CDR3: CASSEYGGNTGELFF. The CDR3 DNA is TGCGCCAGCAGTGAGTATGGAGGAAACACCGGGGAGCTGTTTTTT. V usage is TRBV10-2 and J usage is TRBJ2-2; D might be TRBD2 (5 bases). This CDR3 contains 15 residues. The germline CDR1 and CDR2 sequences are WSHSY and SAAADI. V was shortened by 1 base and J by 2 bases, with 8 bases between the two germline ends.

This clone was detected a few times. V gene TRBV6-6 combines with J gene TRBJ2-2; D might be TRBD2 (6 bases). Trimming shortened V by 10 bases and J by 0 bases, and 12 bases separated the two germline ends. The length of the CDR3 is 14 residues. CDR1 MNHNY and CDR2 SVGAGI come from the germline V gene (reference sequence). The CDR3, as DNA: TGTGCCACCGGAGGGTTCTCGAACACCGGGGAGCTGTTTTTT. Protein sequence: CATGGFSNTGELFF.

As concerns this clone: The same CDR3 can be traced to other DNA sequences in this sample. The J gene is TRBJ1-3, the V gene TRBV30; D is unclear. V lost 3 bases, J lost 0 bases, and 9 bases lay in between. The germline gives CDR1 GTSNPN, CDR2 SVGIG (reference sequence). The CDR3 has 14 amino acids. The CDR3 loop is CAWSLGSSGNTIYF. The DNA for the CDR3 is TGTGCCTGGAGCTTGGGGAGCTCTGGAAACACCATATATTTT.

V and J are TRBV10-3 and TRBJ2-3; no clear D. The CDR3 sequence is 14 residues long. Looked up from germline, CDR1 is ENHRY and CDR2 is SYGVKD. Trimming shortened V by 4 bases and J by 6 bases, and 14 bases separated the two germline ends. The CDR3 bases are TGTGCCATCAGTGTAAGAGGATTGGCCGATACGCAGTATTTT. Its translation is CAISVRGLADTQYF.

This chain joins TRBV6-1 and TRBJ1-2; TRBD1 might be the D (5 bases). The CDR3 spans 13 residues. V was clipped by 5 bases and J by 4 bases, with 11 bases between them. The V gene's germline CDR1 is MNHNS and CDR2 SASEGT. The CDR3 DNA sequence: TGTGCCAGCAGTCAGGACACGATCTATGGCTACACCTTC. This translates into CASSQDTIYGYTF.

This clone was detected a few times. The DNA for the CDR3 is TGTGCCAGCAGCCAAACTAGCGGCAGCTTATACGAGCAGTACTTC. Translated: CASSQTSGSLYEQYF. This chain joins TRBV4-2 and TRBJ2-7, with 8 bases aligning to TRBD2. Germline V gene sequence: CDR1 LGHNA, CDR2 YNFKEQ. This CDR3 region has 15 residues. The V gene end was trimmed by 2 bases and the J gene end by 4 bases; junction bases not matched to a gene: 7.

This chain links TRBV5-1 with TRBJ2-2, with D unclear. Trimming cost V 0 bases and J 7 bases, with 13 bases left between them. The CDR3 consists of 15 residues. CDR1 SGHRS and CDR2 YFSETQ come from the germline V gene. The CDR3 region is CASSLVISDSGELFF. CDR3 coding DNA: TGCGCCAGCAGCTTGGTGATAAGTGATAGCGGGGAGCTGTTTTTT.

The chain employs TRBV2 and TRBJ1-5, with 9 bases matching TRBD1. The CDR3 consists of 14 residues. Per the germline V gene, CDR1 is SNHLY and CDR2 is FYNNEI. V shed 6 bases and J 6 bases; nucleotides not matched to a gene: 6. The chain's CDR3 is CASRGTGSSQPQHF. The CDR3 DNA is TGTGCCAGCAGGGGGACAGGGTCGAGTCAGCCCCAGCATTTT.

This clone was observed a single time. The V gene is TRBV19, the J gene TRBJ2-7; a possible D gene is TRBD2 (5 bases). V lost 2 bases and J lost 3, with 11 bases in between. In germline, CDR1 is LNHDA, CDR2 SQIVND (reference sequence). The CDR3 runs 14 residues. The CDR3 coding sequence is TGTGCCAGTAGTATAAATCGGGGTGGCTACGAGCAGTACTTC. Translation gives CASSINRGGYEQYF. Looking up the rest from reference TRBV19 and TRBJ2-7 gives the full variable domain: DGGITQSPKYLFRKEGQNVTLSCEQNLNHDAMYWYRQDPGQGLRLIYYSQIVNDFQKGDIAEGYSVSREKKESFPLTVTSAQKNPTAFYLCASSINRGGYEQYFGPGTRLTVT.

A few counts support this clone. The chain links TRBV2 to TRBJ2-1, with 8 positions matching TRBD2. The CDR3 sequence is 14 residues long. The V segment lost 8 bases and the J segment 5 bases; nucleotides outside the gene matches: 8. CDR1 is SNHLY and CDR2 is FYNNEI in the germline V gene. CDR3 sequence (DNA): TGTGCCAGCTCTGTTGCGGGAGGTCACAATGAGCAGTTCTTC. Translated, it gives CASSVAGGHNEQFF.

This clone occurred a few times. The chain recombines TRBV5-8 with TRBJ2-3, with D uncertain. Trimming pared 4 bases from V and 2 bases from J, leaving 20 bases between. This CDR3 has 17 amino acids. From germline, CDR1 is SGHTS and CDR2 YDEGEE. The DNA for the CDR3 is TGTGCCAGCAGCGCGCTGAGTTTGGGTTGGTTCACAGATACGCAGTATTTT. Translating it yields CASSALSLGWFTDTQYF.

The gene calls are TRBV28 and TRBJ1-1; a possible D gene is TRBD1 (5 bases). The germline V gene has CDR1 MDHEN and CDR2 SYDVKM. The CDR3 is 13 amino acids. Deletions cut 6 bases from V and 4 bases from J, with 12 bases between. The CDR3 sequence: CASSPVGATEAFF. The CDR3 nucleotides are TGTGCCAGCAGCCCCGTCGGGGCCACTGAAGCTTTCTTT.

On this clone itself: At the DNA level, this CDR3 is encoded by other sequences in the same sample as well. The gene calls are TRBV18 and TRBJ2-5; TRBD1 matches 7 bases. The V gene end was trimmed by 6 bases and the J gene end by 1 base; junction bases not matched to a gene: 2. The CDR3 runs to 13 residues. Germline V gives CDR1 KGHSH, CDR2 LQKENI. This CDR3 is CASSRQGQETQYF. The CDR3 DNA reads TGTGCCAGCTCCCGACAGGGCCAAGAGACCCAGTACTTC.

The V gene is TRBV6-1, the J gene TRBJ2-7, with TRBD1 identical over 9 bases. The V gene's germline CDR1 is MNHNS and CDR2 SASEGT. The CDR3 is 14 amino acids. After removal of 6 bases from V and 3 bases from J, the junction contained 6 bases not matched to a gene. CDR3 amino acids: CASRSGTGYYEQYF. As DNA, the CDR3 is TGTGCCAGCAGGTCCGGGACAGGGTACTACGAGCAGTACTTC.

The CDR3 spells CASSYSGFSNYGYTF. The CDR3 DNA reads as TGTGCCAGCAGCTACTCAGGGTTTTCGAACTATGGCTACACCTTC. The chain joins TRBV5-6 to TRBJ1-2; D perhaps matches TRBD1 (5 bases). This CDR3 region has 15 residues. Germline V gene sequence: CDR1 SGHDT, CDR2 YYEEEE. The V end was cut by 3 bases, the J end by 2 bases, with 14 bases between.

The chain employs TRBV4-1 and TRBJ2-1, with TRBD2 matching 12 bases. This CDR3 has 18 residues. Germline V lookup: CDR1 MGHRA, CDR2 YSYEKL. With 1 base clipped from V and 5 bases from J, the junction kept 9 bases outside the gene matches. The CDR3 nucleotides are TGCGCCAGCAGCCAAGTAGAAAAAGGACTAGCGGGACACAATGAGCAGTTCTTC. Residues: CASSQVEKGLAGHNEQFF.

The rearrangement uses TRBV5-1 and TRBJ2-5, with D tentatively TRBD1 or TRBD2 (5 bases each). Germline assignment: CDR1 SGHRS and CDR2 YFSETQ. Trimming removed 2 bases at V and 1 base at J, with 18 bases between. The CDR3 has 17 residues. CDR3 DNA sequence: TGCGCCAGCAGCTTAGGGCCTTTTGGGACGGTCCAAGAGACCCAGTACTTC. As protein: CASSLGPFGTVQETQYF.

V and J are TRBV29-1 and TRBJ1-5, with 8 bases lining up with TRBD1. This CDR3 contains 13 residues. Unmatched junction bases numbered 5, after V lost 2 bases and J lost 8 bases. Germline V lookup: CDR1 SQVTM, CDR2 ANQGSEA. CDR3 protein: CSVETGGGEPQHF. Written as DNA, the CDR3 is TGCAGCGTTGAAACAGGGGGTGGAGAGCCCCAGCATTTT.

The chain couples TRBV9 to TRBJ2-7; TRBD2 matches 8 bases. This CDR3 has 14 residues. CDR1 is SGDLS, CDR2 YYNGEE, per germline. V shed 4 bases, J shed 2 bases, and the junction held 5 bases outside the gene matches. The CDR3 region has the DNA TGTGCCAGCAGCTCGGGACTAGGTCCCTACGAGCAGTACTTC. As protein: CASSSGLGPYEQYF. Drawing the rest from reference TRBV9 and TRBJ2-7, the complete variable domain is DSGVTQTPKHLITATGQRVTLRCSPRSGDLSVYWYQQSLDQGLQFLIQYYNGEERAKGNILERFSAQQFPDLHSELNLSSLELGDSALYFCASSSGLGPYEQYFGPGTRLTVT.

This chain connects TRBV5-1 to TRBJ2-1; 9 nucleotides align to TRBD2. The CDR3 is 13 residues long. Germline V gives CDR1 SGHRS, CDR2 YFSETQ. Trimming took 7 bases from V and 4 from J; bases not matched to a gene: 3. CDR3 nucleotide sequence: TGCGCCAGCGGGCGGGAGGGATACAATGAGCAGTTCTTC. The encoded protein is CASGREGYNEQFF.

The J gene is TRBJ1-1, the V gene TRBV7-2, with 9 positions matching TRBD1. CDR1 SGHTA and CDR2 FQGNSA come from the germline V gene. The ends lost 6 bases at V and 4 bases at J; junction bases unmatched: 9. The length of the CDR3 is 15 residues. The chain's CDR3 is CASRPRQGEATEAFF. The CDR3 nucleotides read TGTGCCAGCAGACCCAGACAGGGGGAGGCCACTGAAGCTTTCTTT.

Turning to this clone: It is likely a read error: a sequence one base away is far more abundant. The V call is TRBV28, the J call TRBJ2-7; unclear D gene. This CDR3 comprises 11 residues. The germline CDR1 and CDR2 sequences are MDHEN and SYDVKM. V gave up 5 bases and J gave up 3 bases, with 5 bases separating them. The CDR3 loop reads CASSNSYEQYF. The DNA for the CDR3 is TGTGCCAGCAGTAACAGCTACGAGCAGTACTTC.